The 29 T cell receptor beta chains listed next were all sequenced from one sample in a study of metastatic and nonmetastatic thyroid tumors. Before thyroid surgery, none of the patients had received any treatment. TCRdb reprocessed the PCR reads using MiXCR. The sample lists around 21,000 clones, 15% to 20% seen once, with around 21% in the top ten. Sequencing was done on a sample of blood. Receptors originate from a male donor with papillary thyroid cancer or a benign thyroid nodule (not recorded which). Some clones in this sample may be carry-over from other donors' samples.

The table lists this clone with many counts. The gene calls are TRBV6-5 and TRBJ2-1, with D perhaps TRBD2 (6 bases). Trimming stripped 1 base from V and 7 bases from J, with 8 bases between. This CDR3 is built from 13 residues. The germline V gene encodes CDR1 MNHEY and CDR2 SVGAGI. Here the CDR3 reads CASSYYGGNEQFF. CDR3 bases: TGTGCCAGCAGTTACTACGGGGGTAATGAGCAGTTCTTC.

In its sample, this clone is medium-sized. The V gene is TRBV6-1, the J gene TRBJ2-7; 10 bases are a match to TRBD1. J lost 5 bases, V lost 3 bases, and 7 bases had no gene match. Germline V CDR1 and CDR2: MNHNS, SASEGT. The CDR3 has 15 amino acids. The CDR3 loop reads CASSELGTGANEQYF. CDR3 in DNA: TGTGCCAGCAGTGAGCTAGGGACAGGGGCAAACGAGCAGTACTTC.

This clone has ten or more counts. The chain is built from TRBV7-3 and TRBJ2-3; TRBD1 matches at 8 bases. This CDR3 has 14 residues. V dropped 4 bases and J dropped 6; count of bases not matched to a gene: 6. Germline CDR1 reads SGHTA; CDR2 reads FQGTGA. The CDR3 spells CASSSGQVGDTQYF. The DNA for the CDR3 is TGTGCCAGCAGCTCGGGACAGGTGGGGGATACGCAGTATTTT. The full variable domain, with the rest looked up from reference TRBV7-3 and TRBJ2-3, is GAGVSQTPSNKVTEKGKYVELRCDPISGHTALYWYRQSLGQGPEFLIYFQGTGAADDSGLPNDRFFAVRPEGSVSTLKIQRTERGDSAVYLCASSSGQVGDTQYFGPGTRLTVL.

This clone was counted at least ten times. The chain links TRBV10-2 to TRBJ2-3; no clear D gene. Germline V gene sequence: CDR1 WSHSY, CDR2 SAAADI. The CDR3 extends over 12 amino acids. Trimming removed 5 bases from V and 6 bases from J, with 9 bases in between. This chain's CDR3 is CASSRIGDTQYF. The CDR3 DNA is TGCGCCAGCAGTAGGATTGGGGATACGCAGTATTTT.

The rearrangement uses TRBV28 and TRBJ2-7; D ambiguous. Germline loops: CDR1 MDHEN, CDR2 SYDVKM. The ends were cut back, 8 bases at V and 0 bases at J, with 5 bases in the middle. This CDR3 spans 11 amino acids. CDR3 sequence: CASYCSYEQYF. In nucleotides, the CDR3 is TGTGCCAGCTACTGCTCCTACGAGCAGTACTTC.

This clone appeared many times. CDR3 loop: CSARDWGVGETQYF. CDR3 DNA sequence: TGCAGTGCTAGAGATTGGGGGGTAGGGGAGACCCAGTACTTC. This chain joins TRBV20-1 and TRBJ2-5, with D perhaps TRBD2 (6 bases). This CDR3 has 14 residues. Germline assignment: CDR1 DFQATT and CDR2 SNEGSKA (reference sequence). V was pared by 0 bases and J by 5 bases, with 13 bases between.

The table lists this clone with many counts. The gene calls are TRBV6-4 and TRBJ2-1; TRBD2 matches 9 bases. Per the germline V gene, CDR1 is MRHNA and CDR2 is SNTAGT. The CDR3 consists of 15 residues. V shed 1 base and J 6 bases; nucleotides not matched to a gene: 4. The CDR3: CASSDLQAGGNEQFF. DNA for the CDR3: TGTGCCAGCAGTGACTTACAAGCGGGGGGCAATGAGCAGTTCTTC.

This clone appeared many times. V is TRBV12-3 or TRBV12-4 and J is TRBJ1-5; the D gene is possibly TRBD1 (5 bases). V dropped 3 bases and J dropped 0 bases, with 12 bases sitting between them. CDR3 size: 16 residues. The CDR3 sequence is CASSFTGGYSNQPQHF. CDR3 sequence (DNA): TGTGCCAGCAGTTTCACCGGGGGGTATAGCAATCAGCCCCAGCATTTT.

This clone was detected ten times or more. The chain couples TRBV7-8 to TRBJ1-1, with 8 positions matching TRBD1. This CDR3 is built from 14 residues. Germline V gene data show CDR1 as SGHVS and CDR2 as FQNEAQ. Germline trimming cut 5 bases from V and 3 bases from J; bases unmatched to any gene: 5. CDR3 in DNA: TGTGCCAGCAGCGTACAGGGGGTTGACACTGAAGCTTTCTTT. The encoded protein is CASSVQGVDTEAFF.

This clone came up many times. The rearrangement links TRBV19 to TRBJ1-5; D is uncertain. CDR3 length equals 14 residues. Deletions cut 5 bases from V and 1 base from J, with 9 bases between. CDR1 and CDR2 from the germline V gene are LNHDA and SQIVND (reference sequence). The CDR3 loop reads CASSQKQSNQPQHF. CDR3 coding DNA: TGTGCCAGTAGTCAAAAGCAGAGCAATCAGCCCCAGCATTTT.

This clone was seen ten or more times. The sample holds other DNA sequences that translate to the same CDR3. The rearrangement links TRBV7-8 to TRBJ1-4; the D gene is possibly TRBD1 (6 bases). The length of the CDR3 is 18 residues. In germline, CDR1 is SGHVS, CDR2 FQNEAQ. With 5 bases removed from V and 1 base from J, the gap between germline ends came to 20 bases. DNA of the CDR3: TGTGCCAGCAGCCCCTACCTTCTTGGACAGAGAACTAATGAAAAACTGTTTTTT. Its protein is CASSPYLLGQRTNEKLFF.

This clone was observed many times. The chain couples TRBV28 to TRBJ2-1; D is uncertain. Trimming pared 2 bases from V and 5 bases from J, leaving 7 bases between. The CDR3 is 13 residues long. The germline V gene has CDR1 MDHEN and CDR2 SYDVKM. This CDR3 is CASSLQSNNEQFF. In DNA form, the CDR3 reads TGTGCCAGCAGTTTACAGTCGAACAATGAGCAGTTCTTC.

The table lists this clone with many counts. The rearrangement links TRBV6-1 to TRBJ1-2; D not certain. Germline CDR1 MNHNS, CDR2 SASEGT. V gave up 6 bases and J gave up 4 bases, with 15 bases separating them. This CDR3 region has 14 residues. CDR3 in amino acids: CASSPARGGYGYTF. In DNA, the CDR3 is TGTGCCAGCAGCCCAGCGCGAGGCGGCTATGGCTACACCTTC.

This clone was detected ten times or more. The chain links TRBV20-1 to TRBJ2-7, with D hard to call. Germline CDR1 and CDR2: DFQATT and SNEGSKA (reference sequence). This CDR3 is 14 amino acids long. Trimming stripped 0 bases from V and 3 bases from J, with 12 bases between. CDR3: CSARDLPPVYEQYF. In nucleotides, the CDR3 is TGCAGTGCTAGAGATCTGCCCCCCGTCTACGAGCAGTACTTC.

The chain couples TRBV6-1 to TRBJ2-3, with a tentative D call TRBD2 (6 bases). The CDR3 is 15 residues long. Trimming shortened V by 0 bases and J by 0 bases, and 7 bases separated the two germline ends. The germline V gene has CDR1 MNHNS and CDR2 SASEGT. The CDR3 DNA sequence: TGTGCCAGCAGTGAAGCGGAGGGGAGCACAGATACGCAGTATTTT. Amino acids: CASSEAEGSTDTQYF.

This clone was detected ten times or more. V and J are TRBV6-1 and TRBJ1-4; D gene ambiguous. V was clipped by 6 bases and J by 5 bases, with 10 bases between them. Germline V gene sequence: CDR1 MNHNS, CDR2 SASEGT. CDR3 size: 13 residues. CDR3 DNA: TGTGCCAGCAGGGGCAGCGTGAATGAAAAACTGTTTTTT. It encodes CASRGSVNEKLFF.

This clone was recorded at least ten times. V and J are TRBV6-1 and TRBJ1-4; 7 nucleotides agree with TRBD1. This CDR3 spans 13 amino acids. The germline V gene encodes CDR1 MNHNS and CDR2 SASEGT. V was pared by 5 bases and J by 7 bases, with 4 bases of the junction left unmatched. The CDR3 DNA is TGTGCCAGCAGTCGACAGGGCGGTGAAAAACTGTTTTTT. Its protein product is CASSRQGGEKLFF.

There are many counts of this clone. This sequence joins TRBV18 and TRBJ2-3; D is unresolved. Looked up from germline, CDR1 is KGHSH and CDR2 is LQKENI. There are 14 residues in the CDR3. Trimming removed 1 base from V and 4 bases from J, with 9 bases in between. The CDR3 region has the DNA TGTGCCAGCTCACCACAAAGGGATGCAGATACGCAGTATTTT. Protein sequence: CASSPQRDADTQYF.

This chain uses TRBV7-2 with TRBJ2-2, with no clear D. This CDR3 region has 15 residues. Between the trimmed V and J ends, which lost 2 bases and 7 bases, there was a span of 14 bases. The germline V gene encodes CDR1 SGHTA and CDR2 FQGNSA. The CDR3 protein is CASSLTQKRFGELFF. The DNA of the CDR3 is TGTGCCAGCAGCTTAACACAGAAACGGTTCGGGGAGCTGTTTTTT.

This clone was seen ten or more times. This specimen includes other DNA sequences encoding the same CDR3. CDR3 residues: CSARWGSPYNEQFF. The CDR3, as DNA: TGCAGTGCCAGGTGGGGCAGCCCGTACAATGAGCAGTTCTTC. The rearrangement links TRBV20-1 to TRBJ2-1, with D perhaps TRBD1 (5 bases). There are 14 residues in the CDR3. Germline loops: CDR1 DFQATT, CDR2 SNEGSKA (reference sequence). V shed 6 bases and J shed 4 bases, with 16 bases lying between them.

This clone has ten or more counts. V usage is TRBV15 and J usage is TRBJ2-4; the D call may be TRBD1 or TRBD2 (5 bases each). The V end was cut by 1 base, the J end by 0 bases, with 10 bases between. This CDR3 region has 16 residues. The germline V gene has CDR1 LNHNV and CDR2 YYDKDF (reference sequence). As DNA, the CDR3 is TGTGCCACCAGCAGAGGGGGGATAGAAGCCAAAAACATTCAGTACTTC. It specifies CATSRGGIEAKNIQYF.

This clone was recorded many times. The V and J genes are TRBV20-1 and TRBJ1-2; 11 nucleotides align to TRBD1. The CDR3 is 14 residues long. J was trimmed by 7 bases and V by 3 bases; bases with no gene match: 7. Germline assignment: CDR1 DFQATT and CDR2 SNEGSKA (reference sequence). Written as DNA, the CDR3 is TGCAGTGCTAGTCTTTCTGGGACAGGGGGTGGCTACACCTTC. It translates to CSASLSGTGGGYTF.

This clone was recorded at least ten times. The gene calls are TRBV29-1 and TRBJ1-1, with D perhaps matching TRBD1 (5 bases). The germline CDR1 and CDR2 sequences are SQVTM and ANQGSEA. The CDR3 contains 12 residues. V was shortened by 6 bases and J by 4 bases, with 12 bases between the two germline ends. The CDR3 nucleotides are TGCAGCGTCGTCCAGGGTACCACTGAAGCTTTCTTT. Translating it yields CSVVQGTTEAFF.

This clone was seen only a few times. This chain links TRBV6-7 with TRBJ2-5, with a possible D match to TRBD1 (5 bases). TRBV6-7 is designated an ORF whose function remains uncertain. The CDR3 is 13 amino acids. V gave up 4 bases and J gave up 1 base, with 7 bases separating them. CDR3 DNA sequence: TGTGCCAGCAGTTGGGGCATCCAAGAGACCCAGTACTTC. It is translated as CASSWGIQETQYF.

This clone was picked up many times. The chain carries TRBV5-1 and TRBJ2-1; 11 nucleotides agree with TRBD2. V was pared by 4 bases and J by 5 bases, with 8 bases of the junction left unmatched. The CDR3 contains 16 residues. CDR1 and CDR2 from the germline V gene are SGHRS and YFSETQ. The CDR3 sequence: CASSRTSGSGDNEQFF. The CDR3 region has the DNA TGCGCCAGCAGCCGCACTAGCGGGAGTGGGGACAATGAGCAGTTCTTC.

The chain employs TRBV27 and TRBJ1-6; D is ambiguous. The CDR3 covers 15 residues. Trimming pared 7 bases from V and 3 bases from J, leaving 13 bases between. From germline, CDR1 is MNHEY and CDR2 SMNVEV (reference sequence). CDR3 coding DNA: TGTGCCAGCAAAGTAGGAGGTCGCTATAATTCACCCCTCCACTTT. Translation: CASKVGGRYNSPLHF.

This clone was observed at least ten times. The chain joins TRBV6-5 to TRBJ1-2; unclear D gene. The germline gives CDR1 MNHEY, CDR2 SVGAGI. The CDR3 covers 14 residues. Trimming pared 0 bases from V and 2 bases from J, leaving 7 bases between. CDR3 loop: CASSYSEVNYGYTF. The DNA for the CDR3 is TGTGCCAGCAGTTACTCGGAAGTGAACTATGGCTACACCTTC.

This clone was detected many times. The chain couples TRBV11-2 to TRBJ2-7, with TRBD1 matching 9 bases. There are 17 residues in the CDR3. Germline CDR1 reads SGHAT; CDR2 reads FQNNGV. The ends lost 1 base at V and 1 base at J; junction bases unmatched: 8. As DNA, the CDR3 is TGTGCCAGCAGCTTAGGGGGGACAGGGTGGCGGTCCTACGAGCAGTACTTC. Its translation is CASSLGGTGWRSYEQYF.

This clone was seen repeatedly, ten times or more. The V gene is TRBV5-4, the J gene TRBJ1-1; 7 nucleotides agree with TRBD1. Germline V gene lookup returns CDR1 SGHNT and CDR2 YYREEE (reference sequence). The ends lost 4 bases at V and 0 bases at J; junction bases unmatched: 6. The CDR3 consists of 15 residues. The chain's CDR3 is CASSPLQGMNTEAFF. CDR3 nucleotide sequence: TGTGCCAGCAGCCCATTACAGGGGATGAACACTGAAGCTTTCTTT. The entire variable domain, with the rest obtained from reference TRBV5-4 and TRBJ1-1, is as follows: ETGVTQSPTHLIKTRGQQVTLRCSSQSGHNTVSWYQQALGQGPQFIFQYYREEENGRGNFPPRFSGLQFPNYSSELNVNALELDDSALYLCASSPLQGMNTEAFFGQGTRLTVV.